The rows below give T cell receptor beta chains drawn from one sample of a study of cytomegalovirus exposure and HLA in healthy donors. The table came from immunoSEQ multiplex PCR; TCRdb's copy has only in-frame clones and leaves some out. The sample includes fewer than 300,000 clones, 86% of them seen just once. Specimen: PBMCs. All receptors come from a man aged 40-50 years in good health and CMV-seropositive. Both conserved end residues are part of each CDR3. D genes are given only for firm matches. For some rows the clone size is stated as once, few or many, or as a class when expanded; others skip it.

V gene,D gene,clone size,J gene,CDR3 DNA,CDR3 protein
TRBV10-3,-,-,TRBJ2-7,TGTGCCATCAGTGGACCACTAGTCGGCATGGACGAGCAGTACTTC,CAISGPLVGMDEQYF
TRBV27,-,-,TRBJ2-7,TGTGCCAGCAAGGAGGCAGGACGGTATGTTGAGCAGTACTTC,CASKEAGRYVEQYF
TRBV27,TRBD1,-,TRBJ2-7,TGTGCCAGCAAATCAACAGGGGGGCTAGCGAGAGGGTCCTACGAGCAGTACTTC,CASKSTGGLARGSYEQYF
TRBV28,TRBD1,-,TRBJ1-1,TGTGCCAGCAGTTCGACCGGGACAGGGAAACCCCAAGCTTTCTTT,CASSSTGTGKPQAFF
TRBV6-5,TRBD1,-,TRBJ1-2,TGTGCCAGCAGTTACTCGAACAGGGGGCATCTTGGCTACACCTTC,CASSYSNRGHLGYTF
TRBV29-1,-,-,TRBJ1-4,TGCAGCGGTCGAACTAATGAAAAACTGTTTTTT,CSGRTNEKLFF
TRBV30,TRBD1,-,TRBJ2-7,TGTGCCTGGAGTGCCGGGACAGGGGGCTTGTACGAGCAGTACTTC,CAWSAGTGGLYEQYF
TRBV19,TRBD1,many,TRBJ2-3,TGTGCCAGTAGTCCCCCGGGACAGATCACAGATACGCAGTATTTT,CASSPPGQITDTQYF
TRBV7-2,-,-,TRBJ2-3,TGTGCCAGCAGCTTAGATCCAGCGGGCACAGATACGCAGTATTTT,CASSLDPAGTDTQYF
TRBV2,-,-,TRBJ1-1,TGTGCCAGCAGTGGTTCTCGGGGGTGGAACACTGAAGCTTTCTTT,CASSGSRGWNTEAFF
TRBV9,TRBD1,-,TRBJ2-2,TGTGCCAGCAGCAGACGGACAGGGGACACCGGGGAGCTGTTTTTT,CASSRRTGDTGELFF
TRBV5-6,TRBD1,-,TRBJ2-7,TGTGCCAGCAGCTTGGGGGGACAGGGGAAGCAGTACTTC,CASSLGGQGKQYF
TRBV4-3,-,-,TRBJ2-7,TGCGCCAGCAGCCATCGGGGGGCGCAGGTCTACGAGCAGTACTTC,CASSHRGAQVYEQYF
TRBV30,-,-,TRBJ2-1,TGTGCCTGGAGTGTGGCTAGCTACAATGAGCAGTTCTTC,CAWSVASYNEQFF
TRBV7-8,-,-,TRBJ2-1,TGTGCCAGCAGCCAGGGACACGAACCGTTCTTC,CASSQGHEPFF
TRBV7-8,TRBD2,-,TRBJ2-7,TGTGCCAGCAGCTTAGCGGGAGGGCAATATGGGAGCTCCTACGAGCAGTACTTC,CASSLAGGQYGSSYEQYF
TRBV28,-,-,TRBJ2-1,TGTGCCAGCAGTTTAAACAGGGATGGTTACAATGAGCAGTTCTTC,CASSLNRDGYNEQFF
TRBV6-6,-,-,TRBJ1-5,TGTGCCAGCACCCTCGGTTCGAACCAGCCCCAGCATTTT,CASTLGSNQPQHF
TRBV4-1,-,-,TRBJ2-7,TGCGCCAGCAGCCAAGCCGCGGGCCTTACCTACGAGCAGTACTTC,CASSQAAGLTYEQYF
TRBV19,-,-,TRBJ2-7,TGTGCCACCCGGGATTTCTACGAGCAGTACTTC,CATRDFYEQYF
TRBV18,TRBD1,-,TRBJ2-7,TGTGCCAGCTCACCCCAACCCATACAGGGGTTCAACGAGCAGTACTTC,CASSPQPIQGFNEQYF
TRBV19,TRBD2,-,TRBJ2-5,TGTGCCAGTAGTCCCTCGCTAGCGGGAGGCCAAGAGACCCAGTACTTC,CASSPSLAGGQETQYF
TRBV4-1,-,once,TRBJ2-2,TGCGCCAGCAGCCAAGCCCAGAACACCGGGGAGCTGTTTTTT,CASSQAQNTGELFF
TRBV7-2,TRBD1,-,TRBJ2-5,TGTGCCAGCAGCTTGGGACAGGTACCACCAGGGCCCCAGTACTTC,CASSLGQVPPGPQYF
TRBV7-9,-,-,TRBJ1-6,TGTGCCAGCAGCTTAAGGGGTGGCGGCTCACCCCTCCACTTT,CASSLRGGGSPLHF